This T cell receptor (beta chain) stems from a study of blood T cell repertoires in COVID-19. TCRdb's copy holds only in-frame clones and misses some; the assay was immunoSEQ multiplex PCR. Of more than 200,000 clones in the sample, about 89% were seen once. This CDR3 region has 17 residues. Per the germline V gene, CDR1 is LNHDA and CDR2 is SQIVND (reference sequence). With V trimmed by 3 bases and J by 0 bases, 5 bases remained unmatched. This chain connects TRBV19 to TRBJ2-4, with 10 bases fitting TRBD1. This clonotype was sampled from a woman aged 30 to 39 who had recovered from COVID-19. Sequencing was carried out using PBMCs or T cells enriched from blood (not recorded which). The CDR3 here is CASSIRTGGPAKNIQYF. CDR3 nucleotides: TGTGCCAGTAGTATCCGGACAGGGGGTCCAGCCAAAAACATTCAGTACTTC.